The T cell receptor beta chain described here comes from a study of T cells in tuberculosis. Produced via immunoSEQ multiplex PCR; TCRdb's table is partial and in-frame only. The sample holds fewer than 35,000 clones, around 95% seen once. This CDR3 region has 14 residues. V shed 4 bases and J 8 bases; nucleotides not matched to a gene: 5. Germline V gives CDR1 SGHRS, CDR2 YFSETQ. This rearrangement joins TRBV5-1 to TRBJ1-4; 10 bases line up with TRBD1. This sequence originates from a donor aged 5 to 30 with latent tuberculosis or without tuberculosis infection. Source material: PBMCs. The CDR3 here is CASSVGTGEEKLFF. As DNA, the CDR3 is TGCGCCAGCAGCGTCGGGACAGGGGAAGAAAAACTGTTTTTT.